This T cell receptor beta chain was documented in a study of T cell responses to AZD1222 COVID-19 vaccine. Study conclusions and caveats: Seropositive AZD1222 recipients at baseline numbered only five or six. The study found Spike-specific TCR breadth and depth rose after two AZD1222 doses. Donors were largely white British and mainly female; clonal diversity was possibly underestimated.

This clone was seen a few times. What it binds is unknown. Assay: immunoSEQ multiplex PCR; the TCRdb copy retains only in-frame clones and omits some. The sample records about 46,000 clones, over 85% being singletons. V was shortened by 2 bases and J by 4 bases, with 14 bases between the two germline ends. The CDR3 covers 15 residues. Germline CDR1 reads LGHDT; CDR2 reads YNNKEL (reference sequence). The rearrangement links TRBV3-1 (or the pseudogene TRBV3-2) to TRBJ1-2; no reliable D call. The sequence was obtained from an adult who received the AZD1222 COVID-19 vaccine. The sequencing here drew on peripheral blood, taken 28 days after the second AZD1222 dose. CDR3 bases: TGTGCCAGCAGCCAAAGAGGCAGGCAAGGCTATGGCTACACCTTC. It is translated as CASSQRGRQGYGYTF.